What follows is one T cell receptor beta chain and its context. This entry belongs to a study of blood T cell repertoires in COVID-19. Study summary: Samples of COVID-19 (acute and convalescent) were obtained from the United States, Italy and Spain. T cells, B-cell-depleted T cells, or PBMCs provided the cDNA or gDNA that served as material.

As processed by the authors: Estimation of nucleated cell counts relied on the amplification of reference gene primers. The data were produced by immunoSEQ multiplex PCR, yet TCRdb's version contains in-frame clones alone and is incomplete. V, J and clone size derive from that table, while D and trimming were established from the DNA sequence. The top ten hold roughly 8.7% of the sample, which has more than 200,000 clones, about 83% seen once. CDR1 is SGHTA, CDR2 FQGNSA, per germline. V dropped 6 bases and J dropped 6 bases, with 14 bases sitting between them. This CDR3 region has 13 residues. Sequenced: peripheral blood. The clonotype was recovered from a man in his forties with active or convalescent COVID-19. V and J are TRBV7-2 and TRBJ1-2, with D perhaps TRBD1 (5 bases). CDR3 DNA: TGTGCCAGCAGTCCCGCGTGGGGGGATGGCTACACCTTC. Translated: CASSPAWGDGYTF.